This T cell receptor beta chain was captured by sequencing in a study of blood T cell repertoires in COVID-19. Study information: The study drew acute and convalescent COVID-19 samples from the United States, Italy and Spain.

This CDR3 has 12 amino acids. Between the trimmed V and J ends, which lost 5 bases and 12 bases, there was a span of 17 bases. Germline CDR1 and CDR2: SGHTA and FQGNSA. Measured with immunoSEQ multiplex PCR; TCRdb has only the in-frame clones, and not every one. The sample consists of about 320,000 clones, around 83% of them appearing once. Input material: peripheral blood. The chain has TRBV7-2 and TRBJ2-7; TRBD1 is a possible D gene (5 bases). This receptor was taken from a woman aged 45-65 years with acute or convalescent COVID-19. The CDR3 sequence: CASSRGHAERYF. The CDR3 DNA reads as TGTGCCAGCAGCCGTGGACACGCGGAGAGGTACTTC.